Shown below are 23 T cell receptor beta chains from a single sample sequenced in a study of blood T cells in healthy people across ages. Primed by a sample-barcoded 5' primer and a J-beta primer mix, a second PCR proceeded for roughly 6 to 12 cycles. MiXCR was run by TCRdb on the 5' RACE reads, yielding one entry per CDR3 protein. Of 870,000 or so distinct CDR3 sequences listed, about 28% are singletons. Material for sequencing was blood. The receptors derive from an elderly woman in good health.

The chain recombines TRBV7-2 with TRBJ2-4; unclear D gene. The J call may be incorrect, as the DNA end agrees better with TRBJ2-5. This CDR3 spans 16 amino acids. Germline loops: CDR1 SGHTA, CDR2 FQGNSA. CDR3 sequence: CASSVPPGALVETQYF. As DNA, the CDR3 is TGTGCCAGCAGCGTCCCTCCAGGTGCTTTGGTAGAGACCCAGTACTTC.

This clonotype was recorded a few times. The V call is TRBV6-5, the J call TRBJ2-1; 8 bases align to TRBD2. The length of the CDR3 is 18 residues. V shed 0 bases, J shed 4 bases, and the junction held 11 bases outside the gene matches. The V gene's germline CDR1 is MNHEY and CDR2 SVGAGI. The CDR3 coding sequence is TGTGCCAGCAGTTACTCCCTGATAGCGGGGACTCTTTACAATGAGCAGTTCTTC. Protein sequence: CASSYSLIAGTLYNEQFF.

Points on this clonotype: It may be a read error: a sequence one base away is much more abundant. The chain combines TRBV14 with TRBJ2-5; TRBD1 is a possible D gene (5 bases). The CDR3 loop spans 14 amino acids. The V and J ends lost 5 bases and 11 bases respectively, with 21 bases between them. Per the germline V gene, CDR1 is SGHDN and CDR2 is FVKESK. The CDR3 DNA follows: TGTGCCAGCAGCGACGTCGACAGATACCATGAGCAGTACTTC. Amino acids: CASSDVDRYHEQYF.

The chain carries TRBV7-2 and TRBJ2-7, with TRBD2 matching 9 bases. Germline CDR1 reads SGHTA; CDR2 reads FQGNSA. V shed 5 bases and J 6 bases; nucleotides not matched to a gene: 11. The CDR3 runs to 15 residues. CDR3 residues: CASSRGGGGGGEQYF. The DNA for the CDR3 is TGTGCCAGCAGCCGAGGCGGTGGCGGGGGGGGCGAGCAGTACTTC.

CDR3 nucleotide sequence: TGTGCCAGCAGTCCTACAGGGGGCCGGGGGAGCAATCAGCCCCAGCATTTT. The encoded protein is CASSPTGGRGSNQPQHF. This sequence joins TRBV7-9 and TRBJ1-5, with TRBD1 identical over 9 bases. This CDR3 has 17 residues. The germline V gene encodes CDR1 SEHNR and CDR2 FQNEAQ (reference sequence). Trimming removed 6 bases from V and 1 base from J; junction bases left unmatched: 10.

This clonotype came up a few times. The chain carries TRBV12-3 or TRBV12-4 and TRBJ1-5; 9 bases agree with TRBD1. The V gene end was trimmed by 4 bases and the J gene end by 7 bases; junction bases not matched to a gene: 8. CDR3 length: 15 amino acids. In DNA form, the CDR3 reads TGTGCCAGCAGTTCTAACAGGGGGCAGGAGCAGCCCCAGCATTTT. Protein product: CASSSNRGQEQPQHF.

This clonotype was seen ten or more times. The chain recombines TRBV12-3 or TRBV12-4 with TRBJ1-2; maybe TRBD1 (5 bases). This CDR3 is 14 amino acids long. V was trimmed by 5 bases and J by 5 bases, leaving 15 bases between them. CDR3 nucleotides: TGTGCCAGCAGTCCCTCCGGGACGGCGTATGGCTACACCTTC. It is translated as CASSPSGTAYGYTF.

In this sample, this clonotype turned up many times. The chain links TRBV20-1 to TRBJ2-3; 7 bases line up with TRBD1. Germline trimming cut 3 bases from V and 2 bases from J; bases unmatched to any gene: 5. The CDR3 covers 14 residues. Germline V gene sequence: CDR1 DFQATT, CDR2 SNEGSKA (reference sequence). The CDR3 region has the DNA TGCAGTGCTAGCCCCACAGGGGTCACAGATACGCAGTATTTT. It encodes CSASPTGVTDTQYF.

This clonotype was seen ten or more times. The V gene is TRBV6-5, the J gene TRBJ1-2; D is unresolved. Trimming took 0 bases from V and 6 from J, leaving 17 bases between them. This CDR3 region has 16 residues. CDR1 and CDR2 from the germline V gene are MNHEY and SVGAGI. CDR3 residues: CASSYSSTGQAHGYTF. CDR3 sequence (DNA): TGTGCCAGCAGTTACTCGTCAACCGGGCAGGCACATGGCTACACCTTC.

This clonotype was observed many times. The V call is TRBV7-2, the J call TRBJ2-7; tentatively, D is TRBD2 (5 bases). The CDR3 extends over 13 amino acids. Trimming removed 2 bases from V and 2 bases from J, with 7 bases in between. CDR1 is SGHTA, CDR2 FQGNSA, per germline. CDR3 coding DNA: TGTGCCAGCAGCTTACCCGGGGCCTACGAGCAGTACTTC. As protein: CASSLPGAYEQYF.

This clonotype was counted many times. CDR3 in DNA: TGTGCCAGCAGCTCAGACAGGGAGGGTCCAGATACGCAGTATTTT. Protein product: CASSSDREGPDTQYF. This chain joins TRBV11-2 and TRBJ2-3, with D perhaps given as TRBD1 or TRBD2 (7 bases each). CDR1 and CDR2 from the germline V gene are SGHAT and FQNNGV. The ends were cut back, 4 bases at V and 4 bases at J, with 15 bases in the middle. The CDR3 runs 15 residues.

This clonotype was recorded many times. The rearrangement joins TRBV6-6 to TRBJ2-3; D is unresolved. Trimming took off 2 bases at V and 4 bases at J, with 4 bases between the two ends. This CDR3 comprises 12 residues. CDR1 is MNHNY, CDR2 SVGAGI, per germline (reference sequence). In nucleotides, the CDR3 is TGTGCCAGCAGTTACATAGCAGATACGCAGTATTTT. This encodes CASSYIADTQYF.

This clonotype was recorded once. The chain carries TRBV30 and TRBJ1-1, with TRBD1 identical over 7 bases. V lost 1 base and J lost 3; bases outside the gene matches: 11. This CDR3 has 16 residues. The germline V gene has CDR1 GTSNPN and CDR2 SVGIG (reference sequence). CDR3 nucleotide sequence: TGTGCCTGGAGTGCCGGGTCCGGGACAGCCTACACTGAAGCTTTCTTT. Protein sequence: CAWSAGSGTAYTEAFF.

This clonotype has a count of ten or more. The V gene is TRBV20-1, the J gene TRBJ1-2; 7 positions agree with TRBD1. V was pared by 2 bases and J by 3 bases, with 6 bases of the junction left unmatched. CDR3 length: 14 amino acids. Germline values: CDR1 DFQATT, CDR2 SNEGSKA (reference sequence). The CDR3 nucleotides read TGCAGTGCTAGAATAGTCGACAGGGACTATGGCTACACCTTC. Protein product: CSARIVDRDYGYTF.

The J gene is TRBJ2-2, the V gene TRBV7-2; D may match TRBD1 or TRBD2 (5 bases each). The CDR3 totals 14 residues. Between the trimmed V and J ends, which lost 5 bases and 7 bases, there was a span of 14 bases. Germline CDR1 reads SGHTA; CDR2 reads FQGNSA. The CDR3 region has the DNA TGTGCCAGCAGCCACGGGACCTCCATCGGGGAGCTGTTTTTT. Translation: CASSHGTSIGELFF.

As regards this clonotype: The junction departs from the called germline gene at one end, perhaps through a read error. The chain carries TRBV12-3 or TRBV12-4 and TRBJ2-3, with unresolved D. This CDR3 has 12 residues. CDR3 bases: TGTGCCAGCAGTTTAAGACCAGATACGGAGTATTTT. Translating it yields CASSLRPDTEYF.

This clonotype was picked up many times. The chain joins TRBV6-5 to TRBJ1-2, with D possibly matching TRBD1 (5 bases). Germline V gene data show CDR1 as MNHEY and CDR2 as SVGAGI. Between the trimmed V and J ends, which lost 2 bases and 7 bases, there was a span of 11 bases. CDR3 length: 13 residues. CDR3 amino acids: CASSYNRDGGYTF. The CDR3 DNA reads as TGTGCCAGCAGTTACAATCGGGACGGTGGCTACACCTTC.

This chain uses TRBV20-1 with TRBJ1-2, with 9 bases that match TRBD1. The germline gives CDR1 DFQATT, CDR2 SNEGSKA (reference sequence). The CDR3 length is 14 residues. V lost 6 bases to trimming and J lost 5 bases; unmatched junction nucleotides: 10. The CDR3 sequence is CSATHSGQGYGYTF. CDR3 DNA: TGCAGTGCAACTCATAGCGGACAGGGGTATGGCTACACCTTC.

This clonotype has a single count. The rearrangement links TRBV19 to TRBJ1-1, with D maybe TRBD1 (5 bases). The CDR3 is 15 amino acids. Germline loops: CDR1 LNHDA, CDR2 SQIVND (reference sequence). The V end was cut by 7 bases, the J end by 0 bases, with 15 bases between. In DNA, the CDR3 is TGTGCCAGTACCGGGGCCTCACTCATGAACACTGAAGCTTTCTTT. Residues: CASTGASLMNTEAFF.

As for this clonotype: Given a much more abundant clone one base away, this may be a read error. The chain has TRBV30 and TRBJ2-6; D gene uncertain. Germline CDR1 and CDR2: GTSNPN and SVGIG (reference sequence). V lost 3 bases to trimming and J lost 1 base, with 7 bases between them. CDR3 length: 14 residues. For the CDR3, the DNA is TGTGCCTGGAGAATCTATTCTGGGGCCAACGTCCTGACTTTC. It is translated as CAWRIYSGANVLTF.

In regard to this clonotype: A read error may be the cause here, since a much bigger clone is one base away. J is TRBJ1-1 and V is TRBV15; TRBD1 might be the D (6 bases). This CDR3 contains 15 residues. Germline values: CDR1 LNHNV, CDR2 YYDKDF (reference sequence). The CDR3 here is CATNVGARMNAEAFF. The DNA of the CDR3 is TGTGCCACCAATGTGGGGGCTAGAATGAACGCTGAAGCTTTCTTT.

This clonotype was counted many times. The J gene is TRBJ1-5, the V gene TRBV27; the D gene is possibly TRBD1 (6 bases). Germline-derived CDR1 and CDR2 are MNHEY and SMNVEV (reference sequence). Trimming stripped 6 bases from V and 1 base from J, with 13 bases between. The CDR3 totals 15 residues. For the CDR3, the DNA is TGTGCCAGCAGCGGGTGGGGGCAGAGCAATCAGCCCCAGCATTTT. The encoded protein is CASSGWGQSNQPQHF.

Ten or more counts support this clonotype. The V and J genes are TRBV6-6 and TRBJ1-2; 7 bases agree with TRBD1. The CDR3 loop spans 15 amino acids. V lost 8 bases and J lost 2; bases outside the gene matches: 11. CDR1 is MNHNY and CDR2 is SVGAGI in the germline V gene (reference sequence). In nucleotides, the CDR3 is TGTGCCAGCGCCGACTCGGGACAGAAAAACTATGGCTACACCTTC. Protein sequence: CASADSGQKNYGYTF.